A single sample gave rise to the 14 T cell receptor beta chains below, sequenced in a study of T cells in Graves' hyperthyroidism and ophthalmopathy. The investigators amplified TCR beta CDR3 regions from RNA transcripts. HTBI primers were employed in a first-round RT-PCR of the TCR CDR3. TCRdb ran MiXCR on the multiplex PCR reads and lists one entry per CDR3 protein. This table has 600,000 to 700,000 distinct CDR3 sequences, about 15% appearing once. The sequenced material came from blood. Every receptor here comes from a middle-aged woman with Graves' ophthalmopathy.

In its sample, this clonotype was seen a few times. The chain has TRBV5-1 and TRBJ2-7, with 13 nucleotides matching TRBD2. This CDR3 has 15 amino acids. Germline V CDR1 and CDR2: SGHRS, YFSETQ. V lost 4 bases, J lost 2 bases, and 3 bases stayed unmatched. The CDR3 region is CASSAGTSGAYEQYF. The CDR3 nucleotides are TGCGCCAGCAGCGCGGGGACTAGCGGGGCCTACGAGCAGTACTTC.

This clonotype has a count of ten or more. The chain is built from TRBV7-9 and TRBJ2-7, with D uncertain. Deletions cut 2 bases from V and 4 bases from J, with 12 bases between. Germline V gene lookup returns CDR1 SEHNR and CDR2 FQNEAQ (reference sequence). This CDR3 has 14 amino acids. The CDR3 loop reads CASSLPSGIYEQYF. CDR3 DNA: TGTGCCAGCAGCTTACCCAGTGGCATTTACGAGCAGTACTTC.

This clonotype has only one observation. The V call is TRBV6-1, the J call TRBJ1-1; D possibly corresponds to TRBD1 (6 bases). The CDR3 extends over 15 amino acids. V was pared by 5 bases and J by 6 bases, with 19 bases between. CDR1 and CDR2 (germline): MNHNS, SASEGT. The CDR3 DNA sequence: TGTGCCAGCAGTAAAGGAGGGGGGCCATTGGCTGAAGCTTTCTTT. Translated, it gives CASSKGGGPLAEAFF.

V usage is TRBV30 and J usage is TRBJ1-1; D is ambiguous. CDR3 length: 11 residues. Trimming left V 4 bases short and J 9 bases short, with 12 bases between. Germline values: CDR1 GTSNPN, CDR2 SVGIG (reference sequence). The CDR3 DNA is TGTGCCTGGATTCGAGACCCCAAAGCTTTCTTT. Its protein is CAWIRDPKAFF.

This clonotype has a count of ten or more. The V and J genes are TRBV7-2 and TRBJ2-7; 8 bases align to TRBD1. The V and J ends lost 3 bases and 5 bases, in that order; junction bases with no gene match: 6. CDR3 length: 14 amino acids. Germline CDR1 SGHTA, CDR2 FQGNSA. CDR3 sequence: CASSFRQGSNEQYF. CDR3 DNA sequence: TGTGCCAGCAGCTTCCGACAGGGGAGCAACGAGCAGTACTTC. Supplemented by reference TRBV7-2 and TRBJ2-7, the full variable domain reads GAGVSQSPSNKVTEKGKDVELRCDPISGHTALYWYRQSLGQGLEFLIYFQGNSAPDKSGLPSDRFSAERTGGSVSTLTIQRTQQEDSAVYLCASSFRQGSNEQYFGPGTRLTVT.

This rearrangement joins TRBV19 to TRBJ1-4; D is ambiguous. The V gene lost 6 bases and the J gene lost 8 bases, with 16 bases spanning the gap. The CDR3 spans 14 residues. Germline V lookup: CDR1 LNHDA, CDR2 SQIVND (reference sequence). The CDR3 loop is CASSPGGGLEKLFF. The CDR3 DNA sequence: TGTGCCAGTAGCCCGGGAGGAGGCCTGGAAAAACTGTTTTTT.

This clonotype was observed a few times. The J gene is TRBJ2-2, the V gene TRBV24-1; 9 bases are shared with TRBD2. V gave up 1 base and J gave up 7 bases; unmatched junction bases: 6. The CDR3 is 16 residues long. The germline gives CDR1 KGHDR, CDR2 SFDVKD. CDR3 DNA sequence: TGTGCCACCAGTGATTTCAGCGGACTAGCGCACGGGGAGCTGTTTTTT. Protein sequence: CATSDFSGLAHGELFF.

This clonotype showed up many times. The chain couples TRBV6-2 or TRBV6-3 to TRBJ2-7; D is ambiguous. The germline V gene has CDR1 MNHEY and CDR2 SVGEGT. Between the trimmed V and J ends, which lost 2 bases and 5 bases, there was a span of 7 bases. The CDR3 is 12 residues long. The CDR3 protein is CASSYDPNEQYF. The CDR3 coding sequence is TGTGCCAGCAGTTACGATCCTAACGAGCAGTACTTC.

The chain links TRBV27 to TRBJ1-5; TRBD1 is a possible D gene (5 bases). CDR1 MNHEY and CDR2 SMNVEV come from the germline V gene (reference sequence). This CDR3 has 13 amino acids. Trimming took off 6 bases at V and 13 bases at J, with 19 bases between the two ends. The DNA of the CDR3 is TGTGCCAGCAGCCCCCGGGACCGCGTATTGCAGCATTTT. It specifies CASSPRDRVLQHF.

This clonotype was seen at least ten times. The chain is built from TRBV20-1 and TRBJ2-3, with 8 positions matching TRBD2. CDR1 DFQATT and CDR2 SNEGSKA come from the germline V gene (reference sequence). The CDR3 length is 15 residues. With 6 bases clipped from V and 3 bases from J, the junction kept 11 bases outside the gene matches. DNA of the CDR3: TGCAGTGCCTGGGCGGGAGGTGAAGTAACAGATACGCAGTATTTT. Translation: CSAWAGGEVTDTQYF.

CDR3 in amino acids: CASSDGTSPQETQYF. Written as DNA, the CDR3 is TGTGCCAGCAGTGATGGGACTAGCCCACAAGAGACCCAGTACTTC. The genes are TRBV6-1 and TRBJ2-5, with 9 bases matching TRBD2. Germline assignment: CDR1 MNHNS and CDR2 SASEGT. The ends lost 3 bases at V and 2 bases at J; junction bases unmatched: 4. This CDR3 has 15 amino acids.

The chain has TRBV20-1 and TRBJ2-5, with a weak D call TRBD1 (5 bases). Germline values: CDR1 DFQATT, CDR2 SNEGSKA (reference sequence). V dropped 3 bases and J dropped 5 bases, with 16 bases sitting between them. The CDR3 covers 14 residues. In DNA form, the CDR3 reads TGCAGTGCTAGTGATATGGGGAAGGGGGAGACCCAGTACTTC. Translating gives CSASDMGKGETQYF.

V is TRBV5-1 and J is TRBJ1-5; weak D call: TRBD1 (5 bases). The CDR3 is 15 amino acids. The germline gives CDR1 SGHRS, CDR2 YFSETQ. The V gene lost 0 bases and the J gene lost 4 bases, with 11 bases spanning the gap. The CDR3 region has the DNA TGCGCCAGCAGCTTGGAGGGGTCTTTTAATCAGCCCCAGCATTTT. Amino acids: CASSLEGSFNQPQHF.

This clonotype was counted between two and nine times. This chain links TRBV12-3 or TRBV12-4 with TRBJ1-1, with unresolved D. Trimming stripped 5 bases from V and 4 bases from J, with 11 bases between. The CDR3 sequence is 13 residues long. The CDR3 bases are TGTGCCAGCAGTCAACGGGAGGGCACTGAAGCTTTCTTT. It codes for CASSQREGTEAFF.